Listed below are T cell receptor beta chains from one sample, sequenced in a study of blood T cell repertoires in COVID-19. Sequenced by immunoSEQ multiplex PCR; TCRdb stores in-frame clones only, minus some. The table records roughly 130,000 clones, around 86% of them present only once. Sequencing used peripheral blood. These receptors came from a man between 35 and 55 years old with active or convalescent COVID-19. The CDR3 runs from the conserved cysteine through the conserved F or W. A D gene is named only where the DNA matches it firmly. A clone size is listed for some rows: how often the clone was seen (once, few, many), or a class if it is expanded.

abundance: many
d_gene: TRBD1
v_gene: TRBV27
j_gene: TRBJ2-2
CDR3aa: CASSWGTGLNTGELFF
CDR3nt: TGTGCCAGCAGTTGGGGGACAGGACTGAACACCGGGGAGCTGTTTTTT

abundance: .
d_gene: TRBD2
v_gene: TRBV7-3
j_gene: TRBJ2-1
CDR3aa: CASSSGLAGAGVPYNEQFF
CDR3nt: TGTGCCAGCAGCTCGGGACTAGCGGGGGCCGGAGTACCCTACAATGAGCAGTTCTTC

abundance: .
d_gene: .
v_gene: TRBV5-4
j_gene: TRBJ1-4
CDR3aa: CASSLAGEKLFF
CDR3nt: TGTGCCAGCAGCTTGGCGGGTGAAAAACTGTTTTTT

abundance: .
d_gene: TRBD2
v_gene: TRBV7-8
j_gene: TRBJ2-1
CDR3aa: CASSLSGGTSYNEQFF
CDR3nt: TGTGCCAGCAGCTTAAGCGGGGGGACGTCCTACAATGAGCAGTTCTTC

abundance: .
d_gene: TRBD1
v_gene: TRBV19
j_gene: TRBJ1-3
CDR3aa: CASRPSGTGVGNTIYF
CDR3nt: TGTGCCAGTAGGCCCTCCGGGACAGGGGTCGGAAACACCATATATTTT

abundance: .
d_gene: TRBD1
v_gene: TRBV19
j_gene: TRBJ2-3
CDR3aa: CASSRVADSGTGGPDTQYF
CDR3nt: TGTGCCAGTAGTAGAGTAGCAGACAGCGGGACAGGGGGACCAGATACGCAGTATTTT

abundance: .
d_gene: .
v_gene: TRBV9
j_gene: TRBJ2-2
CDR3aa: CASSFAGGAGELFF
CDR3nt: TGTGCCAGCAGCTTTGCCGGGGGAGCCGGGGAGCTGTTTTTT

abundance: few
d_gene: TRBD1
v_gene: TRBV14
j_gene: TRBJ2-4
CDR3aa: CASSKTGVQYF
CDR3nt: TGTGCCAGCAGCAAGACAGGGGTTCAGTACTTC

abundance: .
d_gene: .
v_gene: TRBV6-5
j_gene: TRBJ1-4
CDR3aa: CASFEDRRNEKLFF
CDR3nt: TGTGCCAGCTTTGAGGACAGACGAAATGAAAAACTGTTTTTT

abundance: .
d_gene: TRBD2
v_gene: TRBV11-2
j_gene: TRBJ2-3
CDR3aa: CASSFGGGPSTDTQYF
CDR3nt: TGTGCCAGCAGCTTCGGGGGGGGTCCTAGCACAGATACGCAGTATTTT

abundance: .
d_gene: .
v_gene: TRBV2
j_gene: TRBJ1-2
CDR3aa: CASSGQSNYGYTF
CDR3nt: TGTGCCAGCAGTGGACAGTCTAACTATGGCTACACCTTC

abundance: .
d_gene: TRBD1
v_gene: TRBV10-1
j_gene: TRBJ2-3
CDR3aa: CASSLDRPTTDTQYF
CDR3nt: TGCGCCAGCAGCCTGGACAGGCCGACCACAGATACGCAGTATTTT

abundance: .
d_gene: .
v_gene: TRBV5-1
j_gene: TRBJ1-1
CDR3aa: CASSPQGSGTEAFF
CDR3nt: TGCGCCAGCAGTCCACAGGGCAGCGGCACTGAAGCTTTCTTT

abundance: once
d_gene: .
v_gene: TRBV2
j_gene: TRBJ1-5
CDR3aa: CASAPGLGSNQPQHF
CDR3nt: TGTGCCAGTGCCCCAGGGCTTGGAAGCAATCAGCCCCAGCATTTT

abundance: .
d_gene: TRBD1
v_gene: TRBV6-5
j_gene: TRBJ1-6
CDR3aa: CATQGGQNYNSPLHF
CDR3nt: TGTGCCACCCAGGGGGGACAGAACTATAATTCACCCCTCCACTTT

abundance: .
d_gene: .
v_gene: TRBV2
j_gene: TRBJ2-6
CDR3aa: CASSDVSGANVLTF
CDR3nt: TGTGCCAGCAGTGACGTCTCTGGGGCCAACGTCCTGACTTTC

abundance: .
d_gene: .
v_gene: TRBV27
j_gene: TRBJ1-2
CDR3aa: CASSYQINYGYTF
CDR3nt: TGTGCCAGCAGTTACCAGATAAACTATGGCTACACCTTC

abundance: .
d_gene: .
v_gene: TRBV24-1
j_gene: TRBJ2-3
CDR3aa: CATSDLQGGGGRPDTQYF
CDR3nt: TGTGCCACCAGTGATTTGCAAGGTGGGGGGGGCCGGCCAGATACGCAGTATTTT

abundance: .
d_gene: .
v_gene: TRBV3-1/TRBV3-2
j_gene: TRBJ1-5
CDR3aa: CASSQRQPQHF
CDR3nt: TGTGCCAGCAGCCAGAGACAGCCCCAGCATTTT

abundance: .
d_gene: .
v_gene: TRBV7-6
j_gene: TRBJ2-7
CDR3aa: CASSPGGGQRGEQYF
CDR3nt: TGTGCCAGCAGCCCAGGCGGGGGCCAGCGGGGCGAGCAGTACTTC

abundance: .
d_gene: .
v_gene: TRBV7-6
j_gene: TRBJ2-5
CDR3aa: CASSLAGQGTETQYF
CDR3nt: TGTGCCAGCAGCTTAGCAGGGCAGGGAACAGAGACCCAGTACTTC

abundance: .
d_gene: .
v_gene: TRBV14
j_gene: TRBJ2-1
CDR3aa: CASSQAGSAYNEQFF
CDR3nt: TGTGCCAGCAGCCAAGCAGGGTCCGCCTACAATGAGCAGTTCTTC

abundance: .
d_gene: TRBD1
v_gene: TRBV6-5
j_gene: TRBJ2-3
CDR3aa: CASSHRDRGPDTQYF
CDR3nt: TGTGCCAGCAGTCACCGGGACAGGGGCCCAGATACGCAGTATTTT

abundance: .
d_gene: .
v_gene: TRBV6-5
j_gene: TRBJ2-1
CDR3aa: CASGYGDYNEQFF
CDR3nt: TGTGCCAGCGGTTACGGAGACTACAATGAGCAGTTCTTC

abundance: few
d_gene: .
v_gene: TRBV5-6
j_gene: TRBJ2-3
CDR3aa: CASSRRSGLGTDTQYF
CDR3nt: TGTGCCAGCAGTAGGAGATCAGGGCTGGGGACAGATACGCAGTATTTT

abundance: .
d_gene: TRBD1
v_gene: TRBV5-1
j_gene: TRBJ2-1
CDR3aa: CASSLGTGGAIDSGGPQSYNEQFF
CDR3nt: TGCGCCAGCAGCCTCGGGACAGGGGGCGCAATAGATAGCGGGGGGCCCCAGTCCTACAATGAGCAGTTCTTC

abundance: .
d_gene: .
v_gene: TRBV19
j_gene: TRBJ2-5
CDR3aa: CASSIRETQYF
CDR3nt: TGTGCCAGTAGTATACGGGAGACCCAGTACTTC

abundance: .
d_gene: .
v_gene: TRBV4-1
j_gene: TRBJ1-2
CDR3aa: CASSYSGDGWGYTF
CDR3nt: TGCGCCAGCAGCTACTCGGGGGACGGCTGGGGCTACACCTTC

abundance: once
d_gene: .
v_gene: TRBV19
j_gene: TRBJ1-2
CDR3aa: CASSIDGRASNYGYTF
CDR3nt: TGTGCCAGTAGTATAGATGGTCGCGCCTCTAACTATGGCTACACCTTC

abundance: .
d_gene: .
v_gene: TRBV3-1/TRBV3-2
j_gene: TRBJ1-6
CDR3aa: CASRMVEGHLYNSPLHF
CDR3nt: TGTGCCAGCAGGATGGTCGAGGGACACCTCTATAATTCACCCCTCCACTTT

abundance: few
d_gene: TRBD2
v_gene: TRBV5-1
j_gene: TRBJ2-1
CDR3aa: CASSFSGAEQFF
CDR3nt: TGCGCCAGCAGCTTTAGCGGGGCTGAGCAGTTCTTC